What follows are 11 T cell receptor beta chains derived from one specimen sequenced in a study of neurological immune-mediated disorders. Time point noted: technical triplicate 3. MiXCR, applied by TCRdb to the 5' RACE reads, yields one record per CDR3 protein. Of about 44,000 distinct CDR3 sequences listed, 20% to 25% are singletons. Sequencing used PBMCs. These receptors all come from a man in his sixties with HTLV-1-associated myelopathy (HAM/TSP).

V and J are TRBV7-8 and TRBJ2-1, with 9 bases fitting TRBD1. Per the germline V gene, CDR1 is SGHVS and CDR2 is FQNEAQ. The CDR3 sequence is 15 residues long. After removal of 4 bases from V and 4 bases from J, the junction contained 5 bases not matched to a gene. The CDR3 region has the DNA TGTGCCAGCAGCTCGCGACAGGGGGAATACAATGAGCAGTTCTTC. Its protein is CASSSRQGEYNEQFF.

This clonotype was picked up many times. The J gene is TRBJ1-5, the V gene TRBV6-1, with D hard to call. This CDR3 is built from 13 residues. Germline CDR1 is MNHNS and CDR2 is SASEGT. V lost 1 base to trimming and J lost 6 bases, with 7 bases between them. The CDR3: CASSEVVGQPQHF. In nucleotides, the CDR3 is TGTGCCAGCAGTGAAGTGGTGGGTCAGCCCCAGCATTTT.

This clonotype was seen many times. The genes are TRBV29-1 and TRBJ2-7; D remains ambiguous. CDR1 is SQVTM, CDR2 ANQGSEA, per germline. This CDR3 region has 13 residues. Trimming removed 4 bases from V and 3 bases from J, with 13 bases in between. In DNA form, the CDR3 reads TGCAGCGTTGGACTCGGGCGGAGCTACGAGCAGTACTTC. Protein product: CSVGLGRSYEQYF.

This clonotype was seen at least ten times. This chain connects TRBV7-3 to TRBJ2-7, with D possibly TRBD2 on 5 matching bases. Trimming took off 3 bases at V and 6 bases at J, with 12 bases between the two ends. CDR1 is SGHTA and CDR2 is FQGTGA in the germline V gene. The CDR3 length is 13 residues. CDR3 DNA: TGTGCCAGCAGCTTCGGGGAAAAAGGCGAGCAGTACTTC. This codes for CASSFGEKGEQYF.

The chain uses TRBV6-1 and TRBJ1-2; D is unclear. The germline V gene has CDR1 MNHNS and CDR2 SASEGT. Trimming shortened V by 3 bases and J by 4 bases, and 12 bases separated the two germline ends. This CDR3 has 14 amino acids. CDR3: CASSDGPETYGYTF. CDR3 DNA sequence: TGTGCCAGCAGTGATGGCCCGGAGACCTATGGCTACACCTTC.

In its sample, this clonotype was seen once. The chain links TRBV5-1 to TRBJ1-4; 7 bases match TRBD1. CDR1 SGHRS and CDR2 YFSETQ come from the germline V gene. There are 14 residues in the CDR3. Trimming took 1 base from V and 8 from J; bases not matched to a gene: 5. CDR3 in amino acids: CASSLSGQREKLFF. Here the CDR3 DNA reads TGCGCCAGCAGCTTGTCGGGACAGCGGGAAAAACTGTTTTTT. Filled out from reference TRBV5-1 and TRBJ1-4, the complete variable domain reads KAGVTQTPRYLIKTRGQQVTLSCSPISGHRSVSWYQQTPGQGLQFLFEYFSETQRNKGNFPGRFSGRQFSNSRSEMNVSTLELGDSALYLCASSLSGQREKLFFGSGTQLSVL.

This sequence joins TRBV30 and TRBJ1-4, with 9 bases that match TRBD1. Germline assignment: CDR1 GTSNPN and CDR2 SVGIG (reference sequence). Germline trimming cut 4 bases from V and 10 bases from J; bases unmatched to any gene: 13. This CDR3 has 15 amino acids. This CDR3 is CAWMTGGDPGAKLFF. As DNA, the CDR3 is TGTGCCTGGATGACAGGGGGGGACCCAGGGGCAAAACTGTTTTTT.

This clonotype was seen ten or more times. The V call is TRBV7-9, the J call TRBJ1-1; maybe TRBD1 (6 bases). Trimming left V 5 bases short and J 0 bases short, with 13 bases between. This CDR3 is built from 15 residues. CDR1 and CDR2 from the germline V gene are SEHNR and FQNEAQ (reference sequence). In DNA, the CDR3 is TGTGCCAGCAGCACCGAGACAGGCGTGAACACTGAAGCTTTCTTT. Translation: CASSTETGVNTEAFF.

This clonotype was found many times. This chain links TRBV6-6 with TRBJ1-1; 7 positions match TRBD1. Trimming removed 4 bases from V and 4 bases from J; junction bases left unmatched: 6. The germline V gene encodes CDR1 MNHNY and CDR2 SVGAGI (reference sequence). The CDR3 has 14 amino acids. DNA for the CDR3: TGTGCCAGCAGTTTGACAGGGAGATTCACTGAAGCTTTCTTT. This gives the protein CASSLTGRFTEAFF.

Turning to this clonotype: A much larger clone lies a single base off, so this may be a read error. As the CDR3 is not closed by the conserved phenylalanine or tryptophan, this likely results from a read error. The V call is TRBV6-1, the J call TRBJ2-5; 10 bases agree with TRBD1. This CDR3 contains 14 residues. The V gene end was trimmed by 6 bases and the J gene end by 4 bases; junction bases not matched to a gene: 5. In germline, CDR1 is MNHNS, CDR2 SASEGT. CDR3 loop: CASRTGGVGETQYL. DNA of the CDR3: TGTGCCAGCAGGACAGGGGGCGTCGGAGAGACCCAGTACTTA.

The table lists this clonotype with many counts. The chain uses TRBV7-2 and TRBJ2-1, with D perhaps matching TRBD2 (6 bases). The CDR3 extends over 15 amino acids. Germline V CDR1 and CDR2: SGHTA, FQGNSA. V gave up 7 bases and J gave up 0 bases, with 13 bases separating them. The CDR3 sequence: CASTGTLSSYNEQFF. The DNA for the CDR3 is TGTGCCAGCACCGGGACTTTGAGCTCCTACAATGAGCAGTTCTTC.